This T cell receptor beta chain is from a study of T cells after yellow fever vaccination. TCRdb used MiXCR to reprocess the 5' RACE reads, holding one entry per CDR3 protein. This table holds 300,000 or so distinct CDR3 sequences, approximately 10% found once. This TCR derives from a man aged 18 to 29 who received the YFV17D yellow fever vaccine. The material was CD4+ T cells sorted from PBMCs, obtained 5 days after the yellow fever booster vaccination.

CDR3: CAIATGGSSYNEQFF. The CDR3 DNA reads as TGTGCCATCGCAACAGGGGGGAGCTCCTACAATGAGCAGTTCTTC. The J gene is TRBJ2-1, the V gene TRBV10-3, with TRBD1 matching 8 bases. Unmatched junction bases numbered 6, after V lost 8 bases and J lost 0 bases. CDR1 and CDR2 (germline): ENHRY, SYGVKD. The length of the CDR3 is 15 residues.